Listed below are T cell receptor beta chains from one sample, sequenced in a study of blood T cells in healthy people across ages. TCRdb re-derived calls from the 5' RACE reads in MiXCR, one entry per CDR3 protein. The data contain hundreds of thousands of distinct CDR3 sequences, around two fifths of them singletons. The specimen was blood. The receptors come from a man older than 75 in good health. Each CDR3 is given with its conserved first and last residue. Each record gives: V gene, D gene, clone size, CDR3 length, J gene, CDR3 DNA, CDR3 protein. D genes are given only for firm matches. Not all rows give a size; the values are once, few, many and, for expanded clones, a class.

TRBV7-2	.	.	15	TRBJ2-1	TGTGCCAGCAGCGTCTACAGGGGACTATACAATGAGCAGTTCTTC	CASSVYRGLYNEQFF
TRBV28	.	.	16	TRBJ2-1	TGTGCCAGCAGTTCCCAGGGGCTCCAAGGTCGCAATGAGCAGTTCTTC	CASSSQGLQGRNEQFF
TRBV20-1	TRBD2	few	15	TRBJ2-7	TGCAGTGCTAGAATGAGCGGGACCGACGCCTACGAGCAGTACTTC	CSARMSGTDAYEQYF
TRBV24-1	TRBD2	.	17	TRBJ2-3	TGTGCCACCAGTGGGCCTCTTGGCGGGAGTTTGGCAGATACGCAGTATTTT	CATSGPLGGSLADTQYF
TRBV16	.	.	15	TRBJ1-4	TGTGCCAGCAGCCAATCCGGGCCCCGGCATGAAAAACTGTTTTTT	CASSQSGPRHEKLFF
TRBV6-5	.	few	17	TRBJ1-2	TGTGCCAGCAGTTACTCGAGATTCGGGGGGCGAGGCTATGGCTACACCTTC	CASSYSRFGGRGYGYTF
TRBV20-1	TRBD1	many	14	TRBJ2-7	TGCAGTGCCCGTACAGGGGGCGCGAAGGTCGAGCAGTACTTC	CSARTGGAKVEQYF
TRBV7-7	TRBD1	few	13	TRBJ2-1	TGTGCTAGCAGCTTAGACAGGGGCAATGAGCAGTTCTTC	CASSLDRGNEQFF
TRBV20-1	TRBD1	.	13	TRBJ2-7	TGCAGTGCCAGCAGGGGGTACTCCTACGAGCAGTACTTC	CSASRGYSYEQYF
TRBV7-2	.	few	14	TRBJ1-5	TGTGCCAGCAGCTTAGACCCAGGACGTCAGCCCCAGCATTTT	CASSLDPGRQPQHF
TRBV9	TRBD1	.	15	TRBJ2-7	TGTGCCAGCAGCGTTTTGGGGACAGGGGGCAACGAGCAGTACTTC	CASSVLGTGGNEQYF
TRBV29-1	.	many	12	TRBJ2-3	TGCAGCGATCGACAACCCACAGATACGCAGTATTTT	CSDRQPTDTQYF
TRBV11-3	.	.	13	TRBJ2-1	TGTGCCAGCAGCTTGACAGGCGACAATGAGCAGTTCTTC	CASSLTGDNEQFF